This is a list of T cell receptor beta chains from one sample in a study of blood T cell repertoires in COVID-19. Produced via immunoSEQ multiplex PCR; TCRdb's table is partial and in-frame only. The sample shows around 360,000 clones, roughly 90% of them seen only once. The sample consisted of PBMCs or T cells enriched from blood (not recorded which). These receptors all stem from a woman younger than 45 who had recovered from COVID-19. Each CDR3 is given with its conserved first and last residue. The order of the fields is V gene, clone size, CDR3 protein. The size entry is marked missing in some rows and otherwise reads once, few, many or a size class.

TRBV11-1 | - | CASSLDRAEEQYF
TRBV28 | - | CASSPGYRGSNQPQHF
TRBV30 | - | CAWSVSQGAYEQYF
TRBV9 | - | CASSVLTDQPQHF
TRBV5-1 | - | CASSVGAQGAAEAFF
TRBV27 | - | CASSQGAGGSYEQYF
TRBV2 | - | CASIVGLAGGLTGELFF
TRBV2 | - | CASSVGSYSYEQYF
TRBV6-1 | - | CASSARSPGTSGSDEQFF
TRBV28 | - | CASSLSAGGAGTEAFF
TRBV5-1 | - | CASSYGQGARTGELFF
TRBV7-2 | - | CASSLRSAGELFF
TRBV7-8 | - | CASSLRTGGETQYF
TRBV19 | - | CASGPAMGGAYEQYF
TRBV6-5 | - | CASTRVGGQVNEQFF
TRBV18 | - | CASSPGDRVYNEQFF
TRBV18 | - | CASSPGQGGSGNTIYF
TRBV27 | few | CASRHPSGNSYEQYF
TRBV18 | - | CASSPPGQPIRGYTF
TRBV6-1 | - | CASSETGNLYSPLHF